This TCR beta chain was identified during a study of cytomegalovirus exposure and HLA in healthy donors (dated by TCRdb to the late 2010s). As for the study more broadly: In an earlier analysis of several hundred of the donors, about 260 Gb of sequence data and 90 million to 120 million unique TCR beta sequences from 150 million to 200 million T cells were reported. About 300 gigabases of sequencing data and tens of millions of unique TCR sequences were included in an early release covering 500 to 750 HLA-typed donors. The genetic ancestry cluster associated with self-reported Caucasian donors included roughly four fifths of the roughly 400 genotyped donors. The study was designed to test whether signatures of past pathogen exposure could be identified by cataloging public T cell receptors. The study profiled the T cell repertoires of 500 to 800 subjects by immunosequencing and related them to cytomegalovirus serostatus. A separate validation cohort of more than 100 different subjects was used in addition to the approximately 610-subject first cohort. The study combined high-throughput TCR immunosequencing, statistical association of individual TCRs with disease status, and machine learning to predict cytomegalovirus infection status. A later analysis re-examined previously published TCR beta repertoires from hundreds of donors and added high-resolution HLA genotyping to investigate patterns of TCR occurrence. Rather than using new phenotypic data, the later analysis identified candidate immune exposures from TCR beta sequences and from how often those sequences occurred across donors. An earlier analysis of around 580 of the donors used high-throughput TCR beta sequencing to judge whether each TCR beta V gene segment behaved as functional or pseudogenic. Donor age, sex, ethnicity and CMV serostatus were collected together with the repertoire data. A later genetic analysis took genome-wide SNP genotypes for about 55% of the 666 donors and used that subset as a discovery cohort. All discovery cohort repertoires had been generated using a single sequencing platform. Class I and class II HLA loci were covered by the typing at four-digit resolution. Typing coverage varied by locus: 629-630 donors for A, B, C, DRB1 and DQB1; roughly 560 for DQA1; approximately 570 for DPA1; 450 to 480 for DPB1. A handful of DR-DQ haplotypes were handled as single units for association and clustering because linkage in the cohort was strong. Among about 400 genotyped donors of the cohort, an average of roughly 230,000 unique TCR beta nucleotide sequences was sequenced per donor, of which about 19% were non-productive.

General conclusions and limits of the study: A later analysis found that most CMV-associated TCR beta chains appeared HLA-restricted, with HLA associations seemingly driven largely by CMV exposure. In a later genetic analysis, a missense DCLRE1C variant was associated with V-gene and J-gene trimming of TCR beta chains, and the association was replicated in an independent cohort. In a later analysis, about 17,000 TCR beta sequences were associated with specific HLA alleles at a false discovery rate of 0.05. According to a later analysis, TCR association rates differed among HLA loci, with DRB1 alleles showing the most associated TCRs and HLA-C alleles showing the fewest. Correlated functional status among segregating V segments might reflect linkage disequilibrium, but an unknown experimental factor could not be ruled out. A further reported finding was that TCR beta sequences accurately predicted the HLA-A and HLA-B alleles for most subjects in the first cohort. Compared with equally common non-associated chains, HLA-associated TCR beta chains in a later analysis were more clonally expanded and had lower generation probabilities. According to a later genetic analysis, donors in an Asian-associated ancestry cluster had fewer N-insertions in productive TCRs than the approximately 610-donor mean. This cohort had only TCR beta chains sequenced, and the lack of alpha or paired-chain data limited which features could be detected. Immune exposure information for the cohort was limited to CMV serostatus. Because HLA typing was missing for some donors at each locus, association tests included only the typed subset. A cluster of highly shared sequence variants was judged likely to be a technical artifact of the sequencing pipeline. When HLA alleles, especially DR and DQ, strongly co-occurred, TCR associations were difficult to assign to individual alleles. Most TCR sequences were observed very rarely across donors, whereas some public TCRs were present in many individuals. Presence/absence analyses assumed roughly uniform sequencing depth across donors, an assumption that may not hold. In a later analysis, several top co-occurrence clusters were reported to appear linked to parvovirus B19, influenza, CMV and Epstein-Barr virus. A total of 150 to 200 TCR beta chains were listed by the study as associated with cytomegalovirus. Cytomegalovirus status was reported to be diagnosed by the classifier with high specificity and sensitivity in both the original and validation cohorts. The authors suggested that the approach could potentially be generalized to other disease states and immunological phenotypes. In vitro tests confirmed that a few of the cytomegalovirus-associated TCR beta chains recognize cytomegalovirus antigens. Because counts were too low, more than 15 rarely observed V segments, including chromosome 9 orphons, were left out of the earlier analysis of a few hundred of the donors. Some IMGT-functional V segments, including TRBV6-2 and TRBV6-3, could not be told apart with the 87-base-pair reads, so those segments were excluded. Broadly in line with IMGT annotations, most TCR beta V segments showed up in productive rearrangements about 90% or about 30% of the time in an earlier analysis of 587 of the donors.

As encoded in the germline V gene (reference sequence), CDR1 is GTSNPN while CDR2 is SVGIG. V is cut by 5 bases and J by 2 bases, and the space between the germline ends is 15 bases. The CDR3 numbers 14 residues from cysteine through phenylalanine. Here the CDR3 DNA is all that survives: 42 bases in frame from base 1. The cohort was made up of 500 to 800 healthy bone marrow donors. All cohort members were sampled while nominally healthy, although unrecorded immune exposures were likely present. The donor was CMV seronegative and belonged to the group of under 400 seronegative cohort members. A peripheral blood sample was provided by each donor, and peripheral blood mononuclear cells were used for TCR beta sequencing. Genomic DNA extraction from the blood cell samples was performed with the Qiagen DNeasy Blood Extraction Kit. The library relied on the immunoSEQ multiplex PCR assay. For the multiplex PCR, a mixture combining 60 forward primers for TCR Vbeta segments and 13 reverse primers for TCR Jbeta segments was used. Amplification of the CDR3 region of rearranged TCR beta genes was performed with a multiplex PCR assay on genomic DNA. On the Illumina HiSeq System, the amplified TCR beta libraries were sequenced as 87-base-pair reads. The published analysis was carried out like this. In a later analysis, 77 million or so unique TCR beta chains were counted across the 500 to 850 repertoires, and roughly 11 million of these chains were shared by at least two donors. A nearest-neighbor algorithm error-corrected the raw reads and collapsed the reads into unique sequences, merging closely related sequences to remove PCR and sequencing errors. Alignment of CDR3 sequences to IMGT reference sequences was used to assign V, D and J gene segments. For a sequence to be retained, at least a six-nucleotide match to both a V gene segment and a J gene segment was required. Rearrangements were classified as productive when the CDR3 lacked stop codons and remained in frame with V and J, and all other rearrangements were classified as non-productive. Following IMGT convention, CDR3 was defined as the stretch from the second conserved V-encoded cysteine up to the conserved J-encoded phenylalanine. Sequences without an unambiguous match to a single V gene segment were excluded from the earlier analysis of 450 to 750 of the donors. In an earlier analysis of some 590 of the donors, V segments were called functional above 56.7% productive rearrangements and were called segregating when the between-donor standard deviation exceeded 5%. To diagnose cytomegalovirus status from the catalog of TCR beta chain sequences, a statistical classification framework was built. V and J gene assignment, in a later analysis, came from comparing TCR nucleotide sequences with IMGT/GENE-DB human TR gene sequences. A later analysis assigned CDR3 sequences and most-parsimonious VDJ recombination scenarios with the TCRdist pipeline. In a later analysis, each TCR beta chain was defined by its CDR3 amino acid sequence together with its V-gene family, and reads without a unique V-gene family were excluded. In a later analysis, 500 to 650 highly shared, low-generation-probability nucleotide sequences were removed to address suspected cross-contamination and a sequencing artifact. A later analysis calculated a clonal expansion index for each public chain from normalized within-repertoire ranks of inferred template counts. A later analysis computed generation probabilities with a VDJ recombination model fitted to out-of-frame rearrangements, and checked the results against IGoR. In a later analysis, hypergeometric tests were used to score TCR-TCR, TCR-HLA and TCR-CMV co-occurrence, with a repertoire-size bias correction applied to TCR pairs. A later analysis estimated false discovery rates by permuting HLA or CMV assignments 20 times. In a later analysis, co-occurring TCRs were grouped using DBSCAN, with TCRdist sequence similarity added in when clustering inside HLA-allele-positive subsets. Co-occurrence clustering excluded repertoires with fewer than 30,000 or more than 120,000 public chains, plus five with anomalous nucleotide sharing. In TCRdb, the immuneACCESS table is reduced to in-frame sequences with V and J assigned. These tables do not hold every clone; where another copy was compared, an unresolved V gene accounts for under half, and the others remain unexplained. The DNA was the basis for D and trimming; V, J and clone size are from that table. The table for this sample lists roughly 190,000 clones; more than 65% of them were counted only once. The ten largest clones capture roughly 2.7% of the sample.

On this clone: The target of this receptor is not known. No clone much larger than this one lies a single base away; base qualities are absent.

This clonotype was sampled from a female donor in good health and CMV-seronegative. The chain is encoded by TRBV30 joined to TRBJ1-2; no D segment can be confidently identified. The specimen was PBMCs. The CDR3: CAWSYGRGNYGYTF. Read as DNA, the sequence is TGTGCCTGGTCATATGGACGGGGAAACTATGGCTACACCTTC.